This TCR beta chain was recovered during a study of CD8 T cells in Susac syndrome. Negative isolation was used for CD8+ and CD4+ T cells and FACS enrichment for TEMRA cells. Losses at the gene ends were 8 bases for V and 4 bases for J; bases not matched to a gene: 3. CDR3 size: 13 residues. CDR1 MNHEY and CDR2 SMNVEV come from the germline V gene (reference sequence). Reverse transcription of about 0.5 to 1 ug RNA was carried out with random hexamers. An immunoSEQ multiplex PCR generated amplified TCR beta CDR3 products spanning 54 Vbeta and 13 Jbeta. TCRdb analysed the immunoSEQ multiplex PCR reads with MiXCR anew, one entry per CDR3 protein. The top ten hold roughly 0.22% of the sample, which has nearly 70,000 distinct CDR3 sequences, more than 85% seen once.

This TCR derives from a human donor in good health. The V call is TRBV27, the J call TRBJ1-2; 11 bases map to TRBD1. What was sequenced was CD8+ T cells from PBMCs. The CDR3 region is CASGDRGGYGYTF. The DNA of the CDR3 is TGTGCCAGCGGGGACAGGGGGGGCTATGGCTACACCTTC.